Listed here is a single TCR beta chain. As yet, its antigen is unknown. This entry comes from a study of cytomegalovirus exposure and HLA in healthy donors. On the study more broadly: Around 180 million T cells yielded around 120 million unique TCR beta sequences in earlier analysis. General study findings and limits: It emerged from a later analysis that several of the most significant clusters appeared to be linked to common viral pathogens. Compared with the approximately 700-donor mean, an Asian-associated ancestry cluster reportedly had fewer N-insertions, according to a later analysis.

Looked up from germline, CDR1 is SEHNR and CDR2 is FQNEAQ (reference sequence). There are 17 residues in the CDR3. Trimming took 1 base from V and 0 from J, leaving 15 bases between them. Amplification used 60 Vbeta primers and 13 Jbeta primers. Some clones are missing from TCRdb's copy, which holds only in-frame ones; the method was immunoSEQ multiplex PCR. The repertoire holds roughly 220,000 clones, with just under 70% as singletons. Each donor's status was that of a healthy bone marrow donor. The J gene is TRBJ1-1, the V gene TRBV7-9; the D gene is possibly TRBD1 (5 bases). Specimen: PBMCs. The clonotype originates from a man aged 35 to 55 in good health and CMV-seropositive. The CDR3 region has the DNA TGTGCCAGCAGCTTAGGATGGGGGGGAAATATGAACACTGAAGCTTTCTTT. This codes for CASSLGWGGNMNTEAFF.